The clone carrying this T cell receptor beta chain occurred many times. This record comes from a study of breast tumors, draining lymph nodes, adjacent tissues. TCRdb re-called the multiplex PCR reads with MiXCR, one entry per CDR3 protein. This table holds fewer than 300,000 distinct CDR3 sequences, less than 40% found once. CDR3 length: 14 amino acids. Germline V gene data show CDR1 as DFQATT and CDR2 as SNEGSKA (reference sequence). Trimming removed 6 bases from V and 2 bases from J, with 15 bases in between. The lymph nodes were axillary draining lymph nodes from breast cancer patients. The source of this sequence is a female donor with breast cancer. Some clones in this sample may be carry-over from other donors' samples. The rearrangement uses TRBV20-1 and TRBJ2-3; D is ambiguous. Sample: axillary lymph node tissue. CDR3 residues: CSAPPTGDTDTQYF. In DNA, the CDR3 is TGCAGTGCCCCTCCCACCGGAGACACAGATACGCAGTATTTT.